This T cell receptor beta chain stems from a study of beta chain features in type 1 diabetes. Study background: When patients were set against healthy donors, age, gender and cell yields were similar. Findings and caveats of the study: In every one of the four CD4+ subsets, TCRB CDR3s were moderately but significantly shorter in Type 1 diabetes patients.

Worth noting for this clone: Its antigen is currently unknown.

CDR3 length: 12 residues. Germline V gene sequence: CDR1 SQVTM, CDR2 ANQGSEA. The V end was cut by 2 bases, the J end by 3 bases, with 5 bases between. The sequenced template was cDNA made from the entire isolated RNA. Assay: immunoSEQ multiplex PCR; the TCRdb copy retains only in-frame clones and omits some. The sample gives around 15,000 clones, more than 70% of which show up once; roughly 0.32% is in the top ten. The source is a young woman with type 1 diabetes. The gene calls are TRBV29-1 and TRBJ2-1; D is unresolved. Sequencing was done on a sample of stem cell memory CD4+ T cells from blood. The DNA of the CDR3 is TGCAGCGTTGAACTAGGCTACAATGAGCAGTTCTTC. This translates into CSVELGYNEQFF.